One sample yielded the 11 T cell receptor beta chains listed below, sequenced in a study of cytomegalovirus exposure and HLA in healthy donors. The method was immunoSEQ multiplex PCR; TCRdb's version includes in-frame clones alone and lacks a portion of them. The sample holds about 160,000 clones, 85% to 90% seen once. The sequenced sample was PBMCs. These TCRs come from a woman in her twenties or thirties in good health and CMV-seronegative.

The chain links TRBV7-3 to TRBJ2-3, with 7 bases aligning to TRBD1. Germline trimming cut 5 bases from V and 3 bases from J; bases unmatched to any gene: 14. Germline CDR1 SGHTA, CDR2 FQGTGA. This CDR3 region has 17 residues. CDR3 DNA sequence: TGTGCCAGCAGCAGCTCCCCAGAGGGGGCGAGAACAGATACGCAGTATTTT. Its translation: CASSSSPEGARTDTQYF. The complete variable domain, with remaining parts taken from reference TRBV7-3 and TRBJ2-3, reads GAGVSQTPSNKVTEKGKYVELRCDPISGHTALYWYRQSLGQGPEFLIYFQGTGAADDSGLPNDRFFAVRPEGSVSTLKIQRTERGDSAVYLCASSSSPEGARTDTQYFGPGTRLTVL.

This clone was found once. The chain has TRBV28 and TRBJ1-1; D is possibly TRBD1 (6 bases). V lost 1 base, J lost 5 bases, and 20 bases lay in between. CDR3 length: 17 residues. Germline CDR1 MDHEN, CDR2 SYDVKM. The CDR3, as DNA: TGTGCCAGCAGTTTATATATTGGGAGGGGGGGCAGGACTGAAGCTTTCTTT. Translated, it gives CASSLYIGRGGRTEAFF.

This sequence joins TRBV5-6 and TRBJ1-5; D is uncertain. The ends were cut back, 4 bases at V and 2 bases at J, with 16 bases in the middle. The germline gives CDR1 SGHDT, CDR2 YYEEEE. This CDR3 region has 16 residues. CDR3 loop: CASSILSAWGNQPQHF. In nucleotides, the CDR3 is TGTGCCAGCAGCATCCTAAGCGCTTGGGGCAATCAGCCCCAGCATTTT.

J is TRBJ2-3 and V is TRBV6-6; 7 bases are a match to TRBD1. V shed 2 bases, J shed 1 base, and the junction held 0 bases outside the gene matches. The CDR3 has 14 amino acids. Germline CDR1 MNHNY, CDR2 SVGAGI (reference sequence). The CDR3, as DNA: TGTGCCAGCAGTTACGACAGGGGCACAGATACGCAGTATTTT. As protein: CASSYDRGTDTQYF.

This rearrangement joins TRBV11-3 to TRBJ2-1, with 8 bases aligning to TRBD2. This CDR3 is built from 16 residues. V dropped 2 bases and J dropped 4; count of bases not matched to a gene: 7. CDR1 is SGHNT, CDR2 YENEEA, per germline. This CDR3 is CASSLRRGAPYNEQFF. For the CDR3, the DNA is TGTGCCAGCAGCTTACGGCGGGGGGCTCCTTACAATGAGCAGTTCTTC.

Worth noting for this clone: Within the sample, other DNA sequences also encode this same CDR3. J is TRBJ2-3 and V is TRBV28; unclear D gene. The V gene's germline CDR1 is MDHEN and CDR2 SYDVKM. There are 13 residues in the CDR3. Between the trimmed V and J ends, which lost 2 bases and 2 bases, there was a span of 5 bases. The CDR3 coding sequence is TGTGCCAGCAGTTTACCCTCCACAGATACGCAGTATTTT. Its protein is CASSLPSTDTQYF.

In this sample, this clone turned up a few times. This chain links TRBV4-3 with TRBJ2-7; D remains unclear. The CDR3 runs to 15 residues. V lost 0 bases to trimming and J lost 0 bases, with 9 bases between them. Germline values: CDR1 LGHNA, CDR2 YSLEER. CDR3 region: CASSQDSLGSYEQYF. The CDR3 DNA is TGCGCCAGCAGCCAAGACAGCTTGGGCTCCTACGAGCAGTACTTC.

This clone has only a few counts. The chain carries TRBV2 and TRBJ2-7; a weak D match, TRBD2 (5 bases). V gave up 6 bases and J gave up 2 bases, with 11 bases separating them. CDR1 is SNHLY and CDR2 is FYNNEI in the germline V gene. This CDR3 comprises 13 residues. CDR3 sequence reads: CASSRRSAYEQYF. The CDR3 DNA sequence: TGTGCCAGCAGCAGGAGGTCAGCCTACGAGCAGTACTTC.

The gene calls are TRBV28 and TRBJ1-2, with D possibly being TRBD1 (5 bases). The CDR3 contains 14 residues. Trimming shortened V by 2 bases and J by 8 bases, and 15 bases separated the two germline ends. Germline V lookup: CDR1 MDHEN, CDR2 SYDVKM. CDR3 sequence (DNA): TGTGCCAGCAGTTTACGAGGGGCCTTTGAGGGCTACACCTTC. Amino acid sequence: CASSLRGAFEGYTF.

The chain is built from TRBV11-2 and TRBJ1-1, with TRBD1 as a possible D gene (6 bases). The germline V gene encodes CDR1 SGHAT and CDR2 FQNNGV. The CDR3 has 16 residues. V was shortened by 1 base and J by 6 bases, with 18 bases between the two germline ends. CDR3 nucleotide sequence: TGTGCCAGCAGCTTAGTATTGGGGGGCCCATCGGCTGAAGCTTTCTTT. This codes for CASSLVLGGPSAEAFF.

This clone has just one count. This chain links TRBV27 with TRBJ1-1; the D is unclear. The germline V and J ends were trimmed by 6 bases and 1 base, with 9 bases remaining between them. The germline V gene encodes CDR1 MNHEY and CDR2 SMNVEV (reference sequence). The CDR3 loop spans 13 amino acids. The CDR3 protein is CASSVWGNTEAFF. For the CDR3, the DNA is TGTGCCAGCAGCGTCTGGGGGAACACTGAAGCTTTCTTT.